This TCR beta chain emerged from a study of response to subunit inactivated influenza vaccine. V lost 2 bases and J lost 7; bases outside the gene matches: 9. The V gene's germline CDR1 is DFQATT and CDR2 SNEGSKA (reference sequence). The CDR3 runs to 15 residues. Study results and caveats: The authors proposed limited new T cell recruitment per seasonal influenza vaccination.

A note on this clonotype: Its antigen is as yet unknown.

MiXCR was run by TCRdb on the RT-PCR reads, yielding one entry per CDR3 protein. This sample has 500,000 or so distinct CDR3 sequences, with approximately 11% found just once. V is TRBV20-1 and J is TRBJ1-4; 8 bases agree with TRBD1. The sample consisted of PBMCs from blood, taken roughly 46 days after vaccination. The TCR sequence derives from a man between 50 and 59 years old who received an inactivated influenza vaccine. CDR3 in amino acids: CSARPGGRPGEKLFF. DNA for the CDR3: TGCAGTGCTAGACCAGGGGGCCGACCCGGTGAAAAACTGTTTTTT.